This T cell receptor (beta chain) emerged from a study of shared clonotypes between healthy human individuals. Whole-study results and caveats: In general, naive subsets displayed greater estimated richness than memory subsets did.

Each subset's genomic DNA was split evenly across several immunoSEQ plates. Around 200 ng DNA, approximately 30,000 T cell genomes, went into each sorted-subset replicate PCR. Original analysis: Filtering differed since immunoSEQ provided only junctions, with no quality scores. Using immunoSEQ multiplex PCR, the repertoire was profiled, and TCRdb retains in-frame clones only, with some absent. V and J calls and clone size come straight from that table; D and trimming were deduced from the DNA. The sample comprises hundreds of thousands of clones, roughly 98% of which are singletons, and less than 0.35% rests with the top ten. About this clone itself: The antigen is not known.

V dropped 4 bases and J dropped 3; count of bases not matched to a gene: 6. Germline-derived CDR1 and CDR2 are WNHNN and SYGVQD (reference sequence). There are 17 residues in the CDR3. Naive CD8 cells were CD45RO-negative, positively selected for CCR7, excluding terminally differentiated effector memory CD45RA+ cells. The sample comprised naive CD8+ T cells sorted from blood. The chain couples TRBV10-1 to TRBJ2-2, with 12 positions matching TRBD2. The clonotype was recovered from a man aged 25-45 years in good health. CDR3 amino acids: CASSGSTSGSYTGELFF. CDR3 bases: TGCGCCAGCAGTGGATCGACTAGCGGGAGCTACACCGGGGAGCTGTTTTTT.